The rows below give T cell receptor beta chains drawn from one sample of a study of shared clonotypes between healthy human individuals. TCRdb keeps only in-frame clones here, not all; method: immunoSEQ multiplex PCR. Here the sample spans millions of clones, 80% to 95% being singletons. Sequenced input: naive CD4+ T cells from PBMCs. These receptor sequences come from a man aged 18 to 30 in good health. Some clones in this sample may be carry-over from other donors' samples. CDR3s include the opening cysteine and the closing phenylalanine or tryptophan. D genes are given only for firm matches. Size tells how often a clone was seen (once, few, many) or the class of an expanded clone, and some rows leave it out.

j_call v_call clone_size d_call cdr3_aa cdr3_nt
TRBJ2-1 TRBV29-1 - - CSGWDFFNEQFF TGCAGCGGATGGGATTTCTTCAATGAGCAGTTCTTC
TRBJ1-5 TRBV6-1 - - CASSEDPGSRGRQHF TGTGCCAGCAGTGAGGATCCGGGATCCAGGGGTCGTCAGCATTTT
TRBJ2-7 TRBV19 - TRBD1 CASNGPGQGAYEQYF TGTGCCAGTAACGGGCCGGGACAGGGGGCTTACGAGCAGTACTTC
TRBJ2-7 TRBV7-9 - - CASSLVEGGSYEQYF TGTGCCAGCAGCTTAGTTGAGGGAGGTTCCTACGAGCAGTACTTC
TRBJ2-1 TRBV7-3 - - CASARGRLGSEQFF TGTGCCAGCGCACGCGGGCGGTTGGGGAGTGAGCAGTTCTTC
TRBJ1-1 TRBV5-4 - TRBD1 CASSRGQIPEAFF TGTGCCAGCAGCCGGGGACAGATTCCTGAAGCTTTCTTT
TRBJ1-3 TRBV27 once - CASSLTVPFSGNTIYF TGTGCCAGCAGTTTAACTGTACCTTTCTCTGGAAACACCATATATTTT
TRBJ2-7 TRBV7-3 - - CASSSGSPPYEQYF TGTGCCAGCAGCTCCGGGTCCCCCCCCTACGAGCAGTACTTC
TRBJ1-1 TRBV15 - - CATSRIQGGTEAFF TGTGCCACCAGCAGAATACAGGGTGGCACTGAAGCTTTCTTT
TRBJ2-7 TRBV2 once - CASSAGEGSYYEQYF TGTGCCAGCAGTGCTGGAGAGGGTAGTTACTACGAGCAGTACTTC
TRBJ1-2 TRBV4-1 - - CASSHGGVGGRDYGYTF TGCGCCAGCAGCCATGGGGGAGTGGGGGGGCGCGACTATGGCTACACCTTC
TRBJ2-7 TRBV14 - TRBD2 CASSNTGLAVYEQYF TGTGCCAGCAGCAATACGGGACTAGCCGTCTACGAGCAGTACTTC
TRBJ2-2 TRBV6-4 - TRBD2 CASARSFSGRNTGELFF TGTGCCAGCGCTCGAAGTTTTAGCGGGAGGAACACCGGGGAGCTGTTTTTT
TRBJ2-1 TRBV7-3 - TRBD2 CASSLTRGLAEKQFF TGTGCCAGCAGCTTAACGCGGGGACTAGCGGAAAAGCAGTTCTTC
TRBJ2-5 TRBV28 - - CASSLIQETQYF TGTGCCAGCAGTCTTATCCAAGAGACCCAGTACTTC
TRBJ1-5 TRBV28 - TRBD1 CASSRDRGGNQPQHF TGTGCCAGCAGCCGGGACAGGGGCGGCAATCAGCCCCAGCATTTT
TRBJ2-2 TRBV5-4 - - CASSFPGELFF TGTGCCAGCAGCTTTCCCGGGGAGCTGTTTTTT